The table lists the clone carrying this T cell receptor beta chain with a few counts. The antigen remains unidentified. A universal primer site and UMIs were added as TCR cDNA was made by 5'RACE template switching. Each CDR3 protein is one row after TCRdb ran MiXCR on the 5' RACE reads. Among around 320,000 distinct CDR3 sequences listed, roughly 8.7% were seen once. These data belong to a study of T cells after yellow fever vaccination. Germline V lookup: CDR1 SGHRS, CDR2 YFSETQ. V trimming: 4 bases; J trimming: 5 bases; junction bases outside the gene matches: 11. The CDR3 contains 15 residues. Findings and caveats of the study: FACS-sorted repertoires could harbor abundant contaminating bulk-population clonotypes. The booster saw the reappearance of most primary-vaccination clones (approximately 96% CD4, about 90% CD8). It was a small share of clonotypes that appeared in both CD4 and CD8 compartments.

The TCR originated in a man younger than 35 who received the YFV17D yellow fever vaccine. Sequences were derived from CD4+ T cells sorted from PBMCs, sampled 5 days after the yellow fever booster vaccination. The chain recombines TRBV5-1 with TRBJ2-5; TRBD2 matches 7 bases. The CDR3: CASSGGGAGGETQYF. CDR3 in DNA: TGCGCCAGCAGCGGCGGGGGAGCAGGAGGGGAGACCCAGTACTTC.